These 27 T cell receptor beta chains were sequenced from one sample in a study of cytomegalovirus exposure and HLA in healthy donors. Amplification used 60 Vbeta primers and 13 Jbeta primers. Method: immunoSEQ multiplex PCR; TCRdb's copy keeps in-frame clones and lacks some. The sample lists fewer than 140,000 clones; 75% were seen once. What was sequenced was PBMCs. The receptors come from a male donor in good health and CMV-seropositive.

This clone was seen a handful of times. The chain employs TRBV7-8 and TRBJ2-1, with 7 bases aligning to TRBD2. Unmatched junction bases numbered 7, after V lost 3 bases and J lost 8 bases. The CDR3 length is 14 residues. CDR1 and CDR2 from the germline V gene are SGHVS and FQNEAQ. The DNA for the CDR3 is TGTGCCAGCAGCTTTTGGGGGACTAAGGATGAGCAGTTCTTC. Its protein is CASSFWGTKDEQFF.

The V call is TRBV7-2, the J call TRBJ2-1; 8 bases align to TRBD2. V was clipped by 5 bases and J by 4 bases; unmatched bases: 13. Germline V gives CDR1 SGHTA, CDR2 FQGNSA. The CDR3 is 17 amino acids. This CDR3 is CASSPGGGSPRYNEQFF. CDR3 sequence (DNA): TGTGCCAGCAGCCCCGGGGGGGGATCGCCGAGATACAATGAGCAGTTCTTC.

V gene TRBV7-2 combines with J gene TRBJ1-1; 7 bases fit TRBD1. Germline trimming cut 5 bases from V and 1 base from J; bases unmatched to any gene: 10. Germline CDR1 SGHTA, CDR2 FQGNSA. The CDR3 extends over 16 amino acids. The CDR3 here is CASSPPGTARNTEAFF. The CDR3 DNA sequence: TGTGCCAGCAGCCCCCCAGGGACAGCGAGGAACACTGAAGCTTTCTTT.

The chain recombines TRBV6-6 with TRBJ2-7; 7 positions agree with TRBD1. Germline trimming cut 6 bases from V and 0 bases from J; bases unmatched to any gene: 8. CDR1 MNHNY and CDR2 SVGAGI come from the germline V gene (reference sequence). The CDR3 extends over 15 amino acids. The CDR3 region is CASRAFTGDSYEQYF. The CDR3 DNA reads as TGTGCCAGCAGGGCCTTTACAGGGGACTCCTACGAGCAGTACTTC.

The CDR3 DNA follows: TGTGCCAGCAGCCGAACCGGGACAGGGAACGAGCAGTACTTC. Protein product: CASSRTGTGNEQYF. The chain uses TRBV5-6 and TRBJ2-5; 9 bases map to TRBD1. The J call may be wrong; the DNA end is better matched by TRBJ2-7. Germline V lookup: CDR1 SGHDT, CDR2 YYEEEE. The CDR3 runs 14 residues.

The CDR3 spells CASSESGNQPQHF. CDR3 sequence (DNA): TGTGCCAGCAGTGAATCGGGCAATCAGCCCCAGCATTTT. The V call is TRBV25-1, the J call TRBJ1-5; no clear D gene. The CDR3 length is 13 residues. CDR1 is MGHDK and CDR2 is SYGVNS in the germline V gene. The V end was cut by 1 base, the J end by 2 bases, with 3 bases between. The entire variable domain, with the rest obtained from reference TRBV25-1 and TRBJ1-5, is as follows: EADIYQTPRYLVIGTGKKITLECSQTMGHDKMYWYQQDPGMELHLIHYSYGVNSTEKGDLSSESTVSRIRTEHFPLTLESARPSHTSQYLCASSESGNQPQHFGDGTRLSIL.

A few counts support this clone. The V gene is TRBV19, the J gene TRBJ2-1; 11 bases are shared with TRBD1. After removal of 6 bases from V and 7 bases from J, the junction contained 11 bases not matched to a gene. The length of the CDR3 is 16 residues. Germline V gives CDR1 LNHDA, CDR2 SQIVND (reference sequence). CDR3 amino acids: CASRFSGTGGRNEQFF. The DNA of the CDR3 is TGTGCCAGTAGATTCTCCGGGACAGGGGGGAGGAATGAGCAGTTCTTC.

This chain uses TRBV4-3 with TRBJ1-2, with D unclear. The CDR3 length is 15 residues. Germline values: CDR1 LGHNA, CDR2 YSLEER. V was pared by 1 base and J by 2 bases, with 11 bases between. The CDR3 nucleotides read TGCGCCAGCAGCCAAGCGCCCAGACTCAACTATGGCTACACCTTC. Its protein product is CASSQAPRLNYGYTF.

The chain joins TRBV25-1 to TRBJ1-1; 7 positions match TRBD1. V shed 4 bases and J 5 bases; nucleotides not matched to a gene: 4. CDR1 and CDR2 from the germline V gene are MGHDK and SYGVNS. The CDR3 loop spans 13 amino acids. The CDR3 nucleotides read TGTGCCAGCAGTGCCCACAGGGGAACTGAAGCTTTCTTT. The encoded protein is CASSAHRGTEAFF.

The chain carries TRBV27 and TRBJ1-2, with D perhaps matching TRBD1 (6 bases). There are 14 residues in the CDR3. The germline V gene has CDR1 MNHEY and CDR2 SMNVEV (reference sequence). V lost 4 bases, J lost 6 bases, and 15 bases lay in between. The CDR3 DNA reads TGTGCCAGCAGTTCCCGGGGGGCCCTGGATGGCTACACCTTC. Translation gives CASSSRGALDGYTF.

The rearrangement links TRBV19 to TRBJ2-1; D is ambiguous. The V gene's germline CDR1 is LNHDA and CDR2 SQIVND (reference sequence). The V gene lost 6 bases and the J gene lost 4 bases, with 7 bases spanning the gap. This CDR3 is 12 amino acids long. CDR3 in DNA: TGTGCCAGTAGGTCGGAGTACAATGAGCAGTTCTTC. Amino acids: CASRSEYNEQFF.

The genes are TRBV30 and TRBJ1-4, with TRBD1 matching 11 bases. Germline V gene lookup returns CDR1 GTSNPN and CDR2 SVGIG (reference sequence). This CDR3 has 15 amino acids. With 1 base clipped from V and 5 bases from J, the junction kept 3 bases outside the gene matches. The CDR3 protein is CAWSAGQGGNEKLFF. Here the CDR3 DNA reads TGTGCCTGGAGTGCGGGACAGGGGGGCAATGAAAAACTGTTTTTT. The full variable domain, rest sourced from reference TRBV30 and TRBJ1-4, is SQTIHQWPATLVQPVGSPLSLECTVEGTSNPNLYWYRQAAGRGLQLLFYSVGIGQISSEVPQNLSASRPQDRQFILSSKKLLLSDSGFYLCAWSAGQGGNEKLFFGSGTQLSVL.

The chain has TRBV7-2 and TRBJ1-6, with D possibly being TRBD1 (6 bases). This CDR3 is 15 amino acids long. V gave up 1 base and J gave up 8 bases, with 12 bases separating them. Germline CDR1 is SGHTA and CDR2 is FQGNSA. The chain's CDR3 is CASSLDGQSHSPLHF. CDR3 DNA sequence: TGTGCCAGCAGCTTAGACGGACAGAGCCATTCACCCCTCCACTTT.

The chain links TRBV6-5 to TRBJ1-4; D is undetermined. Per germline, CDR1 MNHEY and CDR2 SVGAGI. V was shortened by 0 bases and J by 0 bases, with 5 bases between the two germline ends. CDR3 length equals 15 residues. CDR3 sequence reads: CASSYSSTTNEKLFF. The CDR3 DNA sequence: TGTGCCAGCAGTTACTCGAGCACAACTAATGAAAAACTGTTTTTT.

The chain employs TRBV14 and TRBJ2-1; 16 bases fit TRBD2. Germline assignment: CDR1 SGHDN and CDR2 FVKESK. The CDR3 spans 17 residues. Germline trimming cut 4 bases from V and 7 bases from J; bases unmatched to any gene: 7. The CDR3 sequence: CASSPTGTSGGGNEQFF. The CDR3 coding sequence is TGTGCCAGCAGCCCCACCGGGACTAGCGGGGGGGGTAATGAGCAGTTCTTC.

In its sample, this clone was seen a few times. The V call is TRBV5-6, the J call TRBJ2-3, with TRBD2 as a possible D gene (6 bases). The CDR3 is 14 residues long. V gave up 4 bases and J gave up 0 bases, with 9 bases separating them. In germline, CDR1 is SGHDT, CDR2 YYEEEE. CDR3 sequence (DNA): TGTGCCAGCAGCACGGGACTTAGCACAGATACGCAGTATTTT. This encodes CASSTGLSTDTQYF.

This clone was seen more than once but under ten times. The J gene is TRBJ2-2, the V gene TRBV2; 7 bases are shared with TRBD1. Trimming at V came to 9 bases and at J to 1 base, leaving 11 bases not matched to a gene. The CDR3 totals 16 residues. Germline CDR1 SNHLY, CDR2 FYNNEI. In DNA form, the CDR3 reads TGTGCCAGAACAGGATACAGGGGACGGAACACCGGGGAGCTGTTTTTT. It encodes CARTGYRGRNTGELFF.

V usage is TRBV7-2 and J usage is TRBJ2-7; 9 nucleotides match TRBD1. V lost 1 base and J lost 6; bases outside the gene matches: 1. Germline loops: CDR1 SGHTA, CDR2 FQGNSA. The CDR3 is 13 amino acids. The CDR3: CASSLDRGREQYF. CDR3 sequence (DNA): TGTGCCAGCAGCTTAGACAGGGGGCGCGAGCAGTACTTC.

This clone was found a few times. J is TRBJ2-3 and V is TRBV30; TRBD1 aligns across 8 bases. Germline trimming cut 1 base from V and 7 bases from J; bases unmatched to any gene: 4. CDR3 length: 13 amino acids. Germline CDR1 GTSNPN, CDR2 SVGIG (reference sequence). Here the CDR3 DNA reads TGTGCCTGGAGTGAAGACAGGGGTAATACGCAGTATTTT. It codes for CAWSEDRGNTQYF.

CDR3 sequence (DNA): TGCGCCAGCAGCCAAGTGTTCCAGGGCGGCTACGAGCAGTACTTC. The encoded protein is CASSQVFQGGYEQYF. This sequence joins TRBV4-1 and TRBJ2-7, with D possibly being TRBD1 (5 bases). Per the germline V gene, CDR1 is MGHRA and CDR2 is YSYEKL. Trimming shortened V by 1 base and J by 3 bases, and 13 bases separated the two germline ends. The CDR3 is 15 residues long.

This clone turned up a few times. The rearrangement joins TRBV10-3 to TRBJ1-1; 10 nucleotides line up with TRBD1. The germline V gene has CDR1 ENHRY and CDR2 SYGVKD. J gave up 6 bases and V 4 bases, and 5 bases lay outside the gene matches. CDR3 length: 14 amino acids. Here the CDR3 reads CAISATGGVAEAFF. The DNA of the CDR3 is TGTGCCATCAGTGCGACAGGGGGCGTCGCTGAAGCTTTCTTT.

The rearrangement uses TRBV29-1 and TRBJ2-7; possibly TRBD2 for D (7 bases). The CDR3 sequence is 14 residues long. V gave up 3 bases and J gave up 0 bases, with 12 bases separating them. Germline V lookup: CDR1 SQVTM, CDR2 ANQGSEA. The DNA for the CDR3 is TGCAGCGTTGAGCGGGGGCAGGGCTCCTACGAGCAGTACTTC. Translating it yields CSVERGQGSYEQYF.

As DNA, the CDR3 is TGCAGCGCGGGACACCCAGGGGATACGCAGTATTTT. Its translation: CSAGHPGDTQYF. The chain combines TRBV29-1 with TRBJ2-3; possibly TRBD1 for D (6 bases). Trimming pared 7 bases from V and 6 bases from J, leaving 14 bases between. This CDR3 comprises 12 residues. Germline-derived CDR1 and CDR2 are SQVTM and ANQGSEA.

This clone was observed a few times. The chain couples TRBV4-2 to TRBJ2-1; D is unclear. V lost 0 bases and J 8 bases, leaving 11 bases between the germline ends. CDR1 is LGHNA and CDR2 is YNFKEQ in the germline V gene. The CDR3 sequence is 14 residues long. The DNA of the CDR3 is TGTGCCAGCAGCCAAGATCGAGTCTCCCATGAGCAGTTCTTC. Amino acid sequence: CASSQDRVSHEQFF.

This sequence joins TRBV7-8 and TRBJ1-5, with 8 positions matching TRBD1. V shed 5 bases, J shed 0 bases, and the junction held 18 bases outside the gene matches. In germline, CDR1 is SGHVS, CDR2 FQNEAQ. CDR3 length: 20 amino acids. This chain's CDR3 is CASSASQITGGKYSNQPQHF. CDR3 in DNA: TGTGCCAGCAGCGCAAGCCAAATTACAGGGGGGAAATATAGCAATCAGCCCCAGCATTTT.

The rearrangement joins TRBV6-5 to TRBJ1-2; TRBD1 matches at 12 bases. The CDR3 is 14 residues long. Germline values: CDR1 MNHEY, CDR2 SVGAGI. With 4 bases clipped from V and 8 bases from J, the junction kept 5 bases outside the gene matches. For the CDR3, the DNA is TGTGCCAGCAGTTCCGGGACAGGGGGCTTCGGCTACACCTTC. It yields the protein CASSSGTGGFGYTF.

CDR3 in amino acids: CASSYTPYEQYF. In DNA, the CDR3 is TGTGCCAGCAGTTATACTCCCTACGAGCAGTACTTC. The chain uses TRBV6-6 and TRBJ2-7; unclear D gene. This CDR3 spans 12 amino acids. CDR1 and CDR2 from the germline V gene are MNHNY and SVGAGI (reference sequence). The germline V and J ends were trimmed by 3 bases and 2 bases, with 5 bases remaining between them.